The T cell receptor beta chain under discussion was sequenced for a study of T-cell reconstitution after alpha-beta-depleted transplantation in children. Unique molecular identifiers were used to barcode this TCRbeta library. A single record per CDR3 protein comes from TCRdb applying MiXCR to the PCR reads. The top ten clones hold under 35% of a sample with about 440,000 distinct CDR3 sequences, roughly 43% of them seen once. CDR1 is KGHSH and CDR2 is LQKENI in the germline V gene. This CDR3 spans 15 amino acids. V lost 6 bases to trimming and J lost 4 bases; unmatched junction nucleotides: 4. This sequence joins TRBV18 and TRBJ2-7, with 15 positions matching TRBD2. The sample was PBMCs, taken before TCRalphabeta/CD19-depleted stem cell transplant. The receptor was isolated from a girl aged 2 to 9 with aplastic anemia, due to receive a stem cell transplant. CDR3 bases: TGTGCCAGCTCGCGGACTAGCGGGAGGGGTTACGAGCAGTACTTC. It specifies CASSRTSGRGYEQYF.